The entry below gives a single T cell receptor beta chain sequence along with its context. Multiplex PCR in two rounds served to amplify TCR beta CDR3 from genomic DNA. Gene-specific TRBV and TRBJ primers were used in PCR round one. A single record per CDR3 protein comes from TCRdb applying MiXCR to the multiplex PCR reads. Counted here are 30,000 to 35,000 distinct CDR3 sequences, about 43% occurring once; the ten biggest clones make up 15% to 20%. The data are from a study of prognosis after radiotherapy for stage I lung cancer. Background on the study: For radiotherapy, patients got SBRT split into 3 to 5 fractions, giving a biologically effective dose of at least 100 Gy. The patient group included nobody who received concurrent therapy with stereotactic body radiotherapy.

The germline V and J ends were trimmed by 2 bases and 7 bases, with 24 bases remaining between them. The CDR3 has 17 residues. In germline, CDR1 is SQVTM, CDR2 ANQGSEA. The chain couples TRBV29-1 to TRBJ2-1; D is perhaps TRBD1 (6 bases). The sequence was obtained from a donor at least 50 years old with non-small cell lung cancer. The sequences come from PBMCs, collected before or after stereotactic body radiation therapy (not recorded which). The CDR3 coding sequence is TGCAGCGTTGAATTCGGCGAAACAGGGACGTTGTGGAATGAGCAGTTCTTC. It translates to CSVEFGETGTLWNEQFF.